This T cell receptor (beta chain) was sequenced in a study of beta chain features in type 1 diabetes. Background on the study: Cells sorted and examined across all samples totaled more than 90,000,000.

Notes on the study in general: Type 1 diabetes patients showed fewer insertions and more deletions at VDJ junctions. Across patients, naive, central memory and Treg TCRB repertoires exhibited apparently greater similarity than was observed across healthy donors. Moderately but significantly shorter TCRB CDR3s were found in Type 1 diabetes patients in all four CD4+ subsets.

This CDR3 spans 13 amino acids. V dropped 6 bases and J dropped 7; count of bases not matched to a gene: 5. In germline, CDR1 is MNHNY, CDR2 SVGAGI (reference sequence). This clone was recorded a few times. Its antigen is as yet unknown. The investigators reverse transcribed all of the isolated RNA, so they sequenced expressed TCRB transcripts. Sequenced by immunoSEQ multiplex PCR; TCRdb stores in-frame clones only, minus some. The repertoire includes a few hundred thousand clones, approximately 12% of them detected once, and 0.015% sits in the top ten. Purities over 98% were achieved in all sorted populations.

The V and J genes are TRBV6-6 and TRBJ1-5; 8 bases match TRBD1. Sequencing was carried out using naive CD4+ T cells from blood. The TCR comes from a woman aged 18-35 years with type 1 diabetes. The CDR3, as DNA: TGTGCCAGCAGAGAACAGGGGGTGCAGCCCCAGCATTTT. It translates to CASREQGVQPQHF.